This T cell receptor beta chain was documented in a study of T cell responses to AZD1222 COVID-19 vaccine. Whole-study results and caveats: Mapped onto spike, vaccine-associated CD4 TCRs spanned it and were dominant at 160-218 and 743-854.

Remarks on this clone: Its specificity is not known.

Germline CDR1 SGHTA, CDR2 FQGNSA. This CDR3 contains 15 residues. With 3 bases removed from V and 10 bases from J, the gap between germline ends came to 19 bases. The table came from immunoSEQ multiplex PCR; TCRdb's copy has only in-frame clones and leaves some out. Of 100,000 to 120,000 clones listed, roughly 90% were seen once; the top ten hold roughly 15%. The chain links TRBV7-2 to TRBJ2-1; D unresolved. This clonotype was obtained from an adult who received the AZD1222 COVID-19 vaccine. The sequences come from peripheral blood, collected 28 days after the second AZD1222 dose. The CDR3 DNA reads TGTGCCAGCAGCTTTTGGGCGGTCCCACCACCCGAGCAGTTCTTC. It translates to CASSFWAVPPPEQFF.